What follows are 3 T cell receptor beta chains derived from one specimen sequenced in a study of vaccination and CD4 T cells after COVID-19. Their specific antigens are unknown. Treatment noted: roughly 11-day PBMC culture with coronavirus spike peptide pools or control peptides (ViraFEST assay). Cultured CD4+ T cells had their DNA profiled by the Oncomine TCR Beta short-read assay. MiXCR, run by TCRdb on the PCR reads, gives a single entry per CDR3 protein. The sample shows over 20,000 distinct CDR3 sequences, around 42% of them seen only once. The source was CD4+ T cells from blood, cultured in vitro, collected before SARS-CoV-2 vaccination. These receptor sequences come from a human donor who received a COVID-19 vaccine.

This clonotype was detected only a few times. The chain has TRBV7-9 and TRBJ1-6; no reliable D call. CDR3 size: 12 residues. Germline-derived CDR1 and CDR2 are SEHNR and FQNEAQ (reference sequence). The V end lost 2 bases, the J end lost 6 bases, and 2 bases lay between the germline ends. This CDR3 reads CASSLSNSPLHF. The CDR3 region has the DNA TGTGCCAGCAGCTTAAGTAATTCACCCCTCCACTTT.

The chain carries TRBV7-8 and TRBJ2-5; no clear D. Per the germline V gene, CDR1 is SGHVS and CDR2 is FQNEAQ. Trimming cost V 6 bases and J 10 bases, with 21 bases left between them. The CDR3 is 14 residues long. CDR3 in DNA: TGTGCCAGCAGTTCCCAATCTCAAGAGTTTGGCCAGTACTTC. This codes for CASSSQSQEFGQYF.

The chain combines TRBV20-1 with TRBJ2-5, with 8 bases aligning to TRBD2. The CDR3 runs 14 residues. Germline V gene sequence: CDR1 DFQATT, CDR2 SNEGSKA (reference sequence). V shed 3 bases and J 3 bases; nucleotides not matched to a gene: 6. CDR3 in DNA: TGCAGTGCTAGGACCGGGACTAGTGAAGAGACCCAGTACTTC. Translated: CSARTGTSEETQYF.